The 5 T cell receptor beta chains presented below share a single source sample, sequenced in a study of T cell responses to AZD1222 COVID-19 vaccine. TCRdb's table, derived via immunoSEQ multiplex PCR, lists solely in-frame clones and lacks some. The sample yields 150,000 to 200,000 clones, roughly 93% seen once. Sequences were derived from peripheral blood, sampled on day 0 of AZD1222 vaccination. These receptor sequences come from an adult in good health.

The chain uses TRBV28 and TRBJ2-7; 9 bases are shared with TRBD1. Germline-derived CDR1 and CDR2 are MDHEN and SYDVKM. V trimming: 6 bases; J trimming: 4 bases; junction bases outside the gene matches: 4. The CDR3 totals 13 residues. CDR3 bases: TGTGCCAGCAGCCACGGGACAGGGTACGAGCAGTACTTC. This gives the protein CASSHGTGYEQYF.

As for this clone: Other DNA sequences within the sample encode an identical CDR3. The V call is TRBV27, the J call TRBJ2-7; TRBD2 matches 12 bases. The germline V gene has CDR1 MNHEY and CDR2 SMNVEV (reference sequence). V gave up 3 bases and J gave up 3 bases; unmatched junction bases: 0. The CDR3 sequence is 14 residues long. The DNA of the CDR3 is TGTGCCAGCAGTTTGACTAGCGGGAGCTACGAGCAGTACTTC. It codes for CASSLTSGSYEQYF.

This rearrangement joins TRBV19 to TRBJ2-1; possibly TRBD1 for D (6 bases). The germline V gene encodes CDR1 LNHDA and CDR2 SQIVND (reference sequence). V lost 10 bases and J 4 bases, leaving 26 bases between the germline ends. This CDR3 has 17 residues. CDR3 protein: CATGARTGIKIYNEQFF. The CDR3 coding sequence is TGTGCCACCGGGGCTCGAACAGGGATTAAAATTTACAATGAGCAGTTCTTC. The whole variable domain, filled in from reference TRBV19 and TRBJ2-1, reads DGGITQSPKYLFRKEGQNVTLSCEQNLNHDAMYWYRQDPGQGLRLIYYSQIVNDFQKGDIAEGYSVSREKKESFPLTVTSAQKNPTAFYLCATGARTGIKIYNEQFFGPGTRLTVL.

CDR3 amino acids: CASSTRQGLNTEAFF. The CDR3 DNA sequence: TGTGCCAGTAGTACCCGACAAGGTTTGAACACTGAAGCTTTCTTT. The chain carries TRBV19 and TRBJ1-1; D unclear. The length of the CDR3 is 15 residues. Trimming took off 4 bases at V and 0 bases at J, with 12 bases between the two ends. Germline V gene data show CDR1 as LNHDA and CDR2 as SQIVND (reference sequence).

The gene calls are TRBV21-1 and TRBJ1-1; the table's D call, TRBD1, was not checked against the DNA. TRBV21-1 is a documented pseudogene. The CDR3 covers 17 residues. In DNA, the CDR3 is TGTGCCAGCAGCAAAGACCCAGGCGCAAACGAGAACACTGAAGCTTTCTTT. Translation: CASSKDPGANENTEAFF.